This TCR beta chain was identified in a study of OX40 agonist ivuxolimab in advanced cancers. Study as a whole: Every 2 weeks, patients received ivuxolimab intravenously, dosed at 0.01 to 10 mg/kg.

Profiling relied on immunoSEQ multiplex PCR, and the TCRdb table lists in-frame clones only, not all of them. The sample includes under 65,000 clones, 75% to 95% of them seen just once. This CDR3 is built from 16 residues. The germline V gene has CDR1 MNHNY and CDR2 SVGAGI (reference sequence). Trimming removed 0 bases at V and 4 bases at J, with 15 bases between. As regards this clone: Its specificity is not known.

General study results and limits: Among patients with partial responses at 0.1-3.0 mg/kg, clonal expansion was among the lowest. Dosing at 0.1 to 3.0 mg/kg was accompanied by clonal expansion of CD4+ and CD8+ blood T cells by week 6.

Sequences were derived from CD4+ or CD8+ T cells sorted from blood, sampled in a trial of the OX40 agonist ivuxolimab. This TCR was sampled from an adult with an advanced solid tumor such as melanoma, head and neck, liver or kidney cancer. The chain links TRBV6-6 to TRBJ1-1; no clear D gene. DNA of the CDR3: TGTGCCAGCAGTTACTCGCCCGGGTTGGCTGTCACTGAAGCTTTCTTT. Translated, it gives CASSYSPGLAVTEAFF.